This TCR beta chain was identified during a study of identical twins listed by TCRdb under 2016. Background for the entire study: To test whether fetal clonotypes persist, this study deep-sequenced TCR alpha and beta repertoires from monozygotic twins, from unrelated adults of various ages, and from cord blood. To rule out contamination, replicate twin experiments were performed at different times with different library preparation protocols.

Only healthy Caucasian donors were included. The twin cohort comprised three pairs of female monozygotic twins, all aged roughly 18 to 29 years. Positive isolation kits from Invitrogen were used to isolate the CD4+ and CD8+ T cell populations. Measured from the cysteine to the valine, the CDR3 is 12 residues long. Left in the record is the CDR3 DNA by itself, 36 bases read in frame from the first base. Via the germline V gene, CDR1 is ENHRY and CDR2 SYGVKD. At the junction V is shortened by 2 bases and J by 7 bases, with 9 bases in between. For this clonotype: Which antigen it targets is not known. Base qualities are not recorded, but no much larger clone differs from it by a single base.

Libraries were prepared through 5' RACE. The run used an Illumina HiSeq 2000. A universal primer binding site was introduced by template switching, and a unique molecular identifier was present in the final cDNA, enabling accurate counting of TCR cDNA molecules. First-strand cDNA for TCR alpha and beta chains was synthesized from specific primers in the conserved constant-segment region. Each cDNA library was double barcoded, with a SMART-Mk sample barcode plus Illumina barcodes, to control for contamination. Two successive PCR steps introduced TruSeq adapter sequences along with Illumina sample barcodes. TCR alpha and beta cDNA libraries were sequenced on the Illumina HiSeq platform with custom primers. As for the original processing: MiGEC was used to process raw reads and extract unique molecular identifiers, and MiXCR was used to find CDR3 positions. Recombination models were inferred per individual with the repgenHMM and IGoR tools using an EM algorithm. Shared clonotypes were analyzed with the tcR package in R, and sharing was normalized by the product of cloneset sizes. To study raw recombination free of thymic and clonal selection effects, out-of-frame nonproductive sequences were analyzed. TCRdb reworked the public reads: Q25 trimming with fastp, MiXCR clone assembly, productive beta chains retained. Identical CDR3 protein sequences are pooled into one entry, listed with their most common genes and DNA. None of the V and J calls come from the authors' own analysis; TCRdb made them. The sample has about 330,000 distinct CDR3 sequences on record, over 9% of them singletons. Approximately 7.5% of the sample rests with the top ten.

The full study reports these points: In beta out-of-frame sequences, excess twin sharing was weaker, because having fewer shared sequences lowered the signal-to-noise ratio. In monozygotic twins, out-of-frame TCR alpha sharing was systematically underestimated by recombination models, although the models agreed with sharing between unrelated individuals. Out-of-frame TCR alpha sequences shared between twins showed an excess of low generation-probability sequences compared with coincidental sharing between unrelated individuals. Because the same donors could not be followed over many years, conclusions were based on cross-sectional statistical analysis. Abundant cord blood beta clonotypes had fewer insertions, young adult naive repertoires showed a similar but weaker trend, and memory repertoires showed no such trend. Invariant T cells such as MAIT and iNKT could partly confound zero-insertion analyses, although diverse VJ usage argued against such confounding for most clonotypes.

These data are also associated with another study on yellow fever vaccine responses in identical twins. Drawing on the second study: The T cell response to vaccination in identical twins was reported by the authors to appear partly convergent and partly personalized. Focusing on identical twins, the study followed the T cell clones that responded to the vaccine, and did so with precision.

This sequence was found in a woman aged 18-29 years in good health. The sample was CD8+ T cells sorted from blood. The V gene is TRBV10-3 and the J gene is TRBJ2-7; confidence is insufficient to name the D gene. The nucleotide sequence is given as TGTGCCATCAGTGAGAGTAGGTTTGAGCAGTACGTC. This is translated as CAISESRFEQYV.